This record concerns one TCR beta chain sequence. No antigen is known for it. This entry comes from a study of identifying expanded T cells in peripheral blood. Study outcomes and limitations: Roughly two-week clone count variance significantly increased as total template count grew.

Sequenced by immunoSEQ multiplex PCR; TCRdb stores in-frame clones only, minus some. The table has tens of thousands of clones, around nine tenths seen once. The CDR3 is 14 amino acids. Unmatched junction bases numbered 11, after V lost 4 bases and J lost 8 bases. CDR1 is SGHRS and CDR2 is YFSETQ in the germline V gene. The V call is TRBV5-1, the J call TRBJ1-2; TRBD1 agrees at 7 bases. Material for sequencing was blood. The sequence was collected from a person aged 18 to 69 in good health. The chain's CDR3 is CASSARTGAEGYTF. Written as DNA, the CDR3 is TGCGCCAGCAGCGCCCGGACAGGAGCGGAAGGCTACACCTTC.